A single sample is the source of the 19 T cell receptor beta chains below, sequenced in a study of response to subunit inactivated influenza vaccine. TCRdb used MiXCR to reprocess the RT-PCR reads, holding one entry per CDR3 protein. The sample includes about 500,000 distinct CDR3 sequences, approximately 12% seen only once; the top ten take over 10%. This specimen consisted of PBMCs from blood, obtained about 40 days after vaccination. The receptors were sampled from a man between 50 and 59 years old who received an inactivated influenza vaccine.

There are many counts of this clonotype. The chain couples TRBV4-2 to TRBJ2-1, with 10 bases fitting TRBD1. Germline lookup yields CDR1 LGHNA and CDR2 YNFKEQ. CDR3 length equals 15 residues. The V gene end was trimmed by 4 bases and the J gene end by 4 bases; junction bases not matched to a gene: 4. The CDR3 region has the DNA TGTGCCAGCAGCCGCGGGACAGGGGATTACAATGAGCAGTTCTTC. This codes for CASSRGTGDYNEQFF.

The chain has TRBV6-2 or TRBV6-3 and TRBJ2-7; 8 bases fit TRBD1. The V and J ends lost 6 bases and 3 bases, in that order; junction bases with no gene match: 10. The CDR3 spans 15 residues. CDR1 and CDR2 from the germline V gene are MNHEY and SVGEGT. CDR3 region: CASSLRDRYGYEQYF. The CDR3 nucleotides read TGTGCCAGCAGCCTCCGGGACAGGTATGGCTACGAGCAGTACTTC.

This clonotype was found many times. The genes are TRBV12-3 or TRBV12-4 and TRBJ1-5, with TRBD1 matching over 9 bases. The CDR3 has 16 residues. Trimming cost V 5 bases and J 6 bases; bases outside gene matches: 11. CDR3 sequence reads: CASSPGTGRSPQPQHF. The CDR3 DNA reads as TGTGCCAGCAGTCCCGGGACAGGGCGTTCCCCTCAGCCCCAGCATTTT.

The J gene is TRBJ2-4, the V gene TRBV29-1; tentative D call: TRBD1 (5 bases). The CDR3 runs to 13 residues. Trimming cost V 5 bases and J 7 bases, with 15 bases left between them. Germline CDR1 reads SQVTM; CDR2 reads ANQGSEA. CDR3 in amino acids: CSVLRGWNNIQYF. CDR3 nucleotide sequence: TGCAGCGTTTTAAGGGGCTGGAACAACATTCAGTACTTC.

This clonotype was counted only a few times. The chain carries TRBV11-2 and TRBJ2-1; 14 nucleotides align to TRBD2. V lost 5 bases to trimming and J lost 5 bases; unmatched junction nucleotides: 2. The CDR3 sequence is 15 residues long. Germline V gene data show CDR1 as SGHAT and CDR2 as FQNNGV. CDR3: CASSPGLAGDNEQFF. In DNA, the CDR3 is TGTGCCAGCAGCCCGGGACTAGCGGGGGACAATGAGCAGTTCTTC.

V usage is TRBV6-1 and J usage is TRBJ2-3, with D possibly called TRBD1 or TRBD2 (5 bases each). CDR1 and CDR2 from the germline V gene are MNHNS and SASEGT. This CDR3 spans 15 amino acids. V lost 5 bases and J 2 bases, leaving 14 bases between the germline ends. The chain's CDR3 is CASSRGESHTDTQYF. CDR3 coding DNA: TGTGCCAGCAGTCGGGGCGAGTCCCACACAGATACGCAGTATTTT.

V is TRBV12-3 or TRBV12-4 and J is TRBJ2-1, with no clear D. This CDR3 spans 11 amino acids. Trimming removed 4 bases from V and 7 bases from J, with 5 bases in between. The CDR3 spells CASSSENEQFF. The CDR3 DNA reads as TGTGCCAGCAGTTCCGAGAATGAGCAGTTCTTC.

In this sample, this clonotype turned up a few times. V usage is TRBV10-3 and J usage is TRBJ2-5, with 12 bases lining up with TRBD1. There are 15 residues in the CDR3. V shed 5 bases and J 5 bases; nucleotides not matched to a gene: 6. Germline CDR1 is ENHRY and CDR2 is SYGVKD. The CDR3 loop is CAISKRDRGLETQYF. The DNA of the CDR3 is TGTGCCATCAGTAAAAGGGACAGGGGGCTGGAGACCCAGTACTTC.

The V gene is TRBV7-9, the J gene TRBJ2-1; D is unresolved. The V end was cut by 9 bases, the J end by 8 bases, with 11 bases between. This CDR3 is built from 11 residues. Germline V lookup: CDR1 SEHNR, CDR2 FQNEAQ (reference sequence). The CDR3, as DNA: TGTGCCAGATCGGCTGAACATGAGCAGTTCTTC. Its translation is CARSAEHEQFF.

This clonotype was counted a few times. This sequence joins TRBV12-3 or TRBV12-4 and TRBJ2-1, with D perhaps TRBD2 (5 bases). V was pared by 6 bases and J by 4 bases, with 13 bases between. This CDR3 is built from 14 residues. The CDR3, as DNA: TGTGCCAGCAGCTATAAGGGAGCATACAATGAGCAGTTCTTC. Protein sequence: CASSYKGAYNEQFF.

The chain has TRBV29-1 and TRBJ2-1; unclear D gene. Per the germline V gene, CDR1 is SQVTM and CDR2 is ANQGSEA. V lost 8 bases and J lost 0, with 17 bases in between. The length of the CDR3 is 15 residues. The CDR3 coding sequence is TGCAGCTCCACAATACGTCAGGCCTCCTACAATGAGCAGTTCTTC. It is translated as CSSTIRQASYNEQFF.

The CDR3: CSAYRDTDYNEQFF. As DNA, the CDR3 is TGCAGTGCTTACCGGGACACCGACTACAATGAGCAGTTCTTC. The chain has TRBV20-1 and TRBJ2-1, with a tentative D call TRBD1 (6 bases). This CDR3 has 14 amino acids. Trimming removed 5 bases at V and 3 bases at J, with 14 bases between. Germline CDR1 is DFQATT and CDR2 is SNEGSKA (reference sequence).

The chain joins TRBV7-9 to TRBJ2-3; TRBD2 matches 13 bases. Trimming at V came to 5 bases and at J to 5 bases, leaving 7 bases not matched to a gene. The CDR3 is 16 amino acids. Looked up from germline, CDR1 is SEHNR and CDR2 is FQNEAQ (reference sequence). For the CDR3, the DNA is TGTGCCAGCAGCCGGACTAGCGGGGGTAAACGAGATACGCAGTATTTT. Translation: CASSRTSGGKRDTQYF.

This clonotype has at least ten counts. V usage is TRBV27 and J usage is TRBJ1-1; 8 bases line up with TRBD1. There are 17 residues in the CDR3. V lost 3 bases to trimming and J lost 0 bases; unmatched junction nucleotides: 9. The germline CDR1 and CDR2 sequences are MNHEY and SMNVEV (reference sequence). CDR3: CASSFPRGRVMNTEAFF. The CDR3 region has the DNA TGTGCCAGCAGTTTCCCCAGGGGGCGAGTGATGAACACTGAAGCTTTCTTT.

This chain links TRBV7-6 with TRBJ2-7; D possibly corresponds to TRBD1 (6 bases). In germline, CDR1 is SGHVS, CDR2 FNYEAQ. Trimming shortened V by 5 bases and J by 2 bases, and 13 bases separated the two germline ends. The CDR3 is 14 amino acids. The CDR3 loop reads CASSPRDTPYEQYF. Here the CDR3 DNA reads TGTGCCAGCAGCCCACGGGACACCCCCTACGAGCAGTACTTC.

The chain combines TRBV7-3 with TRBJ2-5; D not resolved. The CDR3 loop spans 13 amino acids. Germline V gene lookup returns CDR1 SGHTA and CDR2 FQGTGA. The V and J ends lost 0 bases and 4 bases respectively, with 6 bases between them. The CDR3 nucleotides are TGTGCCAGCAGCTTAACGCACCGAGAGACCCAGTACTTC. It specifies CASSLTHRETQYF. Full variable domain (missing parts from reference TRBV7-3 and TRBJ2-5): GAGVSQTPSNKVTEKGKYVELRCDPISGHTALYWYRQSLGQGPEFLIYFQGTGAADDSGLPNDRFFAVRPEGSVSTLKIQRTERGDSAVYLCASSLTHRETQYFGPGTRLLVL.

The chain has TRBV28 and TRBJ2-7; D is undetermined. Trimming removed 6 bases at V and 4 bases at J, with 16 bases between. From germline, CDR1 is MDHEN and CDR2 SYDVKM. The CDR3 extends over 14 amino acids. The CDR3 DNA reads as TGTGCCAGCAGCCCAGGCGGTTTAAGGTACGAGCAGTACTTC. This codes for CASSPGGLRYEQYF.

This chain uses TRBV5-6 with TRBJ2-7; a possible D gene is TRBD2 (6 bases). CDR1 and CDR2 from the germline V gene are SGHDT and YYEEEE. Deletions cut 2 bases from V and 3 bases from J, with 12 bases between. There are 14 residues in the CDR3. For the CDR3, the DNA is TGTGCCAGCAGCTTTAGACGGAGGGACTACGAGCAGTACTTC. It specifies CASSFRRRDYEQYF.

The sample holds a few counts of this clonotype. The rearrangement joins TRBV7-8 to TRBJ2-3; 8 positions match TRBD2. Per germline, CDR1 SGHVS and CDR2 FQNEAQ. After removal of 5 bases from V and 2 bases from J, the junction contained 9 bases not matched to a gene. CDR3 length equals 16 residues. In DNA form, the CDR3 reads TGTGCCAGCAGCCATGTAAAGCGGGGGCTCACAGATACGCAGTATTTT. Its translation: CASSHVKRGLTDTQYF.